A single T cell receptor beta chain is shown here with its context. Which antigen it targets is not known. Base quality data are lacking; no much larger clone is found one base away. Each collaborating institution followed its own protocols to collect whole blood in K2EDTA tubes. Collaborator samples were shipped for TCRbeta analysis as frozen whole blood, isolated PBMCs, or DNA extracted from either sample type. TCRbeta CDR3 regions were amplified from genomic DNA by means of the immunoSEQ Assay, a bias-controlled multiplex PCR. The authors' pipeline ran thus. The number of nucleated cells in each sample was estimated by amplification of reference gene primers within the assay. Sequence reads were collapsed and filtered to measure the absolute abundance of every unique TCRbeta CDR3 rearrangement. For each sample, productive Simpson clonality was calculated by taking the square root of Simpson's diversity index across productive rearrangements. TCRdb retrieved this table from immuneACCESS and kept in-frame rearrangements only. Not all clones are present; in checked studies, unresolved V genes account for under half, and no reason is known for the remainder. The DNA gave D and trimming, while V, J and clone size come from that table. In this sample the table shows more than 20,000 clones, over 70% of which occur a single time. Of the sample, about 25% falls within the top ten clones.

This entry belongs to a study of blood T cell repertoires in COVID-19 (TCRdb year 2020). At the level of the whole study: Samples covering the acute and convalescent phases of COVID-19 were provided by collaborators in the United States, Italy and Spain. The prospective study material was composed of cDNA or gDNA derived from T cells, B-cell-depleted T cells, or PBMCs. The dataset comprised deeply sampled blood TCRbeta repertoires from subjects exposed to, actively infected with, or recovered from COVID-19. The repertoires were made available in a free public database intended to serve as a resource for research on the immune response to SARS-CoV-2. The samples were drawn from two sources: the first 160 participants of the ongoing ImmuneRACE study, and 1,000 to 1,500 subjects contributed by 6 global collaborators. Nearly every sample came with metadata listing a de-identified subject ID, COVID-19 status, age in years and sex. HLA class I and class II types, where available, came from metadata supplied by the sample provider rather than from assay-based typing.

In the germline V gene (reference sequence), CDR1 corresponds to MNHEY and CDR2 to SMNVEV. V is cut back by 3 bases and J by 8 bases, with 20 bases in the junction unmatched. Taken from cysteine to phenylalanine, the CDR3 has 19 residues. CDR3 DNA only is kept here, 57 bases in frame from base 1. The full study reports these points: The amount of clinical and demographic metadata varied by source and participant and was provided uncurated.

The V and J segments used are TRBV27 and TRBJ1-4; TRBD1 lines up with 8 middle nucleotides. The origin of this receptor is a human donor with active COVID-19. The donor label of this sample is uncertain. The material sequenced was peripheral blood. The DNA sequence follows: TGTGCCAGCAGTTTGTTCCCGGCGGGACAGGCCTTGCGAGGGGAAAAACTGTTTTTT. Its translation is CASSLFPAGQALRGEKLFF.